This T cell receptor (beta chain) emerged from a study of shared clonotypes between healthy human individuals. The assay was immunoSEQ multiplex PCR, and TCRdb's table has in-frame clones only and misses some. The repertoire holds roughly 1,600,000 clones, with approximately 98.5% as singletons. The TCR originated in a man aged 30-40 years in good health. The sample was naive CD4+ T cells sorted from blood. This sample's subset: CD45RA+ positively selected.

This CDR3 reads CASSTSQGLGSYNEQFF. CDR3 in DNA: TGTGCCAGCAGTACATCACAGGGGTTAGGCTCCTACAATGAGCAGTTCTTC. The chain joins TRBV28 to TRBJ2-1; 7 bases align to TRBD1. V shed 5 bases, J shed 0 bases, and the junction held 10 bases outside the gene matches. Germline CDR1 is MDHEN and CDR2 is SYDVKM. This CDR3 contains 17 residues.